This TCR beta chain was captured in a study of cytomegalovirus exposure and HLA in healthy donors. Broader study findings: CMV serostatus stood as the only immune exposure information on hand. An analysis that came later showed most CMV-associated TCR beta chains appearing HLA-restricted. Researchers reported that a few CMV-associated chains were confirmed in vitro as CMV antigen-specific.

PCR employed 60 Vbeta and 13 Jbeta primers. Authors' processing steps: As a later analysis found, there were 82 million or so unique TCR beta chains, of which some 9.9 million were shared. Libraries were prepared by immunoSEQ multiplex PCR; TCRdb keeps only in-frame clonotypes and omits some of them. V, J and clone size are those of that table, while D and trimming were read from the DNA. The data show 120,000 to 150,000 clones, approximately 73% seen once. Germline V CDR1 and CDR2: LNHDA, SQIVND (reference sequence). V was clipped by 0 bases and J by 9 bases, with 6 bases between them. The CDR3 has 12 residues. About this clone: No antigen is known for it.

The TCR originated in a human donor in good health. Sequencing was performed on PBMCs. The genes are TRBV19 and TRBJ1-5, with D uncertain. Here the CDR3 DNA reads TGTGCCAGTAGTATAGATCTTTGGCCCCAGCATTTT. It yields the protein CASSIDLWPQHF.